This TCR beta chain derives from a study of blood T cell repertoires in COVID-19 (dated by TCRdb to 2018 to 2020). Concerning the study at large: The collaborator samples originated in the United States, Italy and Spain and spanned the acute and convalescent phases of COVID-19. The material from the prospective study consisted of cDNA or gDNA derived from T cells, B-cell-depleted T cells, or PBMCs. Subjects who had been exposed to COVID-19, were actively infected with it, or had recovered from it provided the deeply sampled blood TCRbeta repertoires that made up the dataset. The repertoires were released in a freely available public database intended as a resource for research on the immune response to SARS-CoV-2. Samples came from the ongoing ImmuneRACE study (first 160 participants) plus 1,254 subjects from 6 global collaborators. Sample metadata almost always included a de-identified subject ID, COVID-19 status, age in years and sex. Where HLA class I and class II types were available, the types were taken from metadata supplied by the sample provider, not from assay-based typing.

On this clone itself: No antigen is known for it. No base quality values were provided; no much bigger clone lies one nucleotide off.

The immunoSEQ Assay, a bias-controlled multiplex PCR, was used to amplify TCRbeta CDR3 regions from genomic DNA. The published analysis was carried out like this. The number of nucleated cells in each sample was estimated by amplification of reference gene primers within the assay. To quantify the absolute abundance of each unique TCRbeta CDR3 rearrangement, sequence reads were collapsed and filtered. For each sample, productive Simpson clonality was calculated as the square root of Simpson's diversity index over productive rearrangements. TCRdb mirrors the immuneACCESS table, restricted to in-frame sequences. Some clones are absent from its copies; in checked studies, under half trace to an unresolved V gene, and the reason for the others is unknown. V and J calls and clone size come straight from that table; D and trimming were deduced from the DNA. The sample table holds roughly 230,000 clones, of which 83% were seen once. In total, the top ten clones hold just over 8.5% of the sample.

Summary of the overall study and its limitations: The quantity of clinical and demographic metadata differed by source and by participant and was supplied without curation.

Whole blood was collected in K2EDTA tubes by collaborating institutions according to the institutions' own protocols. For TCRbeta analysis, collaborators shipped samples as frozen whole blood, isolated PBMCs, or DNA extracted from either of those sample types. The sequenced sample consisted of peripheral blood. The sequence derives from a man aged 35 to 55 with active or convalescent COVID-19.

CDR3 sequence: CASSFLGPNSNQPQHF. The nucleotides read TGTGCCAGCAGTTTCTTGGGGCCCAATAGCAATCAGCCCCAGCATTTT. The chain couples TRBV27 to TRBJ1-5, and the D gene may be TRBD1, 5 bases matching. From a lookup of the germline V gene (reference sequence), CDR1 and CDR2 are MNHEY and SMNVEV. Between the V and J ends, shortened by 3 bases and 0 bases respectively, the junction contains 12 bases. Including the terminal cysteine and phenylalanine, the CDR3 comprises 16 residues. The kept DNA is CDR3 alone, 48 bases in frame from the first base.